The entry below gives a single TCR beta chain sequence along with its context. The source of the sample is a study of blood T cell repertoires in COVID-19. Overall study context: Acute-phase and convalescent COVID-19 samples originated in the United States, Italy and Spain. The cDNA or gDNA used as material had been derived from T cells, B-cell-depleted T cells, or PBMCs.

Authors' analysis steps: Estimation of nucleated cell counts relied on the amplification of reference gene primers. Profiling relied on immunoSEQ multiplex PCR, and the TCRdb table lists in-frame clones only, not all of them. From that table come the V and J calls and clone size; the DNA was used to work out D and trimming. The sample has about 260,000 clones, roughly 86% seen once. With 6 bases removed from V and 0 bases from J, the gap between germline ends came to 15 bases. The CDR3 runs 16 residues. The germline V gene has CDR1 LNHDA and CDR2 SQIVND (reference sequence). Input material: peripheral blood. The chain uses TRBV19 and TRBJ1-5, with D possibly TRBD1 on 5 matching bases. This receptor was identified in a man aged 35 to 55 with active or convalescent COVID-19. The CDR3, as DNA: TGTGCCAGTAGACCCCAGACAGCTTATAGCAATCAGCCCCAGCATTTT. Protein sequence: CASRPQTAYSNQPQHF.